This T cell receptor beta chain was sequenced during a study of T cells after yellow fever vaccination. Regarding the study as a whole: Highly abundant clonotypes carried over from the bulk population could end up in FACS-sorted repertoires as contaminants. Clones that expanded after primary vaccination mostly reappeared after the booster (approximately 96% CD4, 88% CD8). The secondary response was weaker but peaked faster, day 5 versus 15.

J was trimmed by 7 bases and V by 1 base; bases with no gene match: 10. The CDR3 is 17 residues long. The germline gives CDR1 SGHVS, CDR2 FNYEAQ. TCRdb analysed the 5' RACE reads with MiXCR anew, one entry per CDR3 protein. The table shows 310,000 or so distinct CDR3 sequences, with around 3.9% occurring only once. This clonotype was counted only a few times. Its cognate antigen is unknown. This receptor was identified in a man younger than 30 who received the YFV17D yellow fever vaccine. Sequences were derived from PBMCs, sampled on the day of the yellow fever booster vaccination. This chain connects TRBV7-6 to TRBJ2-3; TRBD2 agrees at 11 bases. The CDR3 region is CASSLERLAGTIYTQYF. The CDR3 DNA reads TGTGCCAGCAGCTTAGAAAGACTAGCGGGGACCATTTATACGCAGTATTTT.